The 10 T cell receptor beta chains below all came from one sample that was sequenced in a study of patients and donors after allogeneic stem cell transplantation. TCRdb re-called the RT-PCR reads with MiXCR, one entry per CDR3 protein. Counted here are 150,000 to 200,000 distinct CDR3 sequences, 30% occurring once; the ten biggest clones make up around 3%. The sequenced sample consisted of blood, either unsorted or a sorted T cell fraction (not recorded which). The receptors were sampled from a human donor who was either an allogeneic HSCT recipient or a stem cell or donor lymphocyte infusion donor (not recorded which). It is not recorded whose cells these are; they may come from a transplant donor.

The genes are TRBV7-8 and TRBJ1-2; D remains ambiguous. V dropped 5 bases and J dropped 1 base, with 14 bases sitting between them. Germline lookup yields CDR1 SGHVS and CDR2 FQNEAQ. CDR3 length: 15 residues. The CDR3, as DNA: TGTGCCAGCAGCCACCTCCGGGGTCTTAACTATGGCTACACCTTC. The encoded protein is CASSHLRGLNYGYTF.

This clonotype was observed a handful of times. The chain uses TRBV12-5 and TRBJ2-1; 12 bases are shared with TRBD2. The V and J ends lost 7 bases and 8 bases, in that order; junction bases with no gene match: 15. CDR1 and CDR2 (germline): LGHNT, FRNRAP. This CDR3 spans 17 amino acids. CDR3 sequence reads: CASAPGLAGPGPDEQFF. The CDR3 bases are TGTGCTAGTGCCCCGGGACTAGCGGGCCCGGGACCCGATGAGCAGTTCTTC.

This chain connects TRBV2 to TRBJ1-1, with D unclear. The CDR3 is made up of 12 amino acids. Trimming took 4 bases from V and 7 from J, leaving 10 bases between them. Germline CDR1 and CDR2: SNHLY and FYNNEI. The CDR3 DNA is TGTGCCAGCAGTGTCCTGGTGGGTGAAGCTTTCTTT. This encodes CASSVLVGEAFF. Full variable domain (missing parts from reference TRBV2 and TRBJ1-1): EPEVTQTPSHQVTQMGQEVILRCVPISNHLYFYWYRQILGQKVEFLVSFYNNEISEKSEIFDDQFSVERPDGSNFTLKIRSTKLEDSAMYFCASSVLVGEAFFGQGTRLTVV.

V gene TRBV3-1 combines with J gene TRBJ1-1; the D gene is possibly TRBD1 (6 bases). Germline loops: CDR1 LGHDT, CDR2 YNNKEL (reference sequence). V was pared by 3 bases and J by 8 bases, with 13 bases between. The CDR3 covers 13 residues. The CDR3: CASSQQGSPEAFF. In nucleotides, the CDR3 is TGTGCCAGCAGCCAGCAGGGGAGTCCCGAAGCTTTCTTT.

V is TRBV18 and J is TRBJ1-5; D gene unclear. V lost 1 base, J lost 0 bases, and 7 bases lay in between. The CDR3 has 15 amino acids. Germline V gene lookup returns CDR1 KGHSH and CDR2 LQKENI. This CDR3 reads CASSPQGYSNQPQHF. DNA of the CDR3: TGTGCCAGCTCACCACAGGGTTATAGCAATCAGCCCCAGCATTTT.

This clonotype was recorded a few times. J is TRBJ1-1 and V is TRBV9; 11 positions agree with TRBD1. Per the germline V gene, CDR1 is SGDLS and CDR2 is YYNGEE. V lost 4 bases, J lost 5 bases, and 10 bases stayed unmatched. This CDR3 spans 16 amino acids. The CDR3 bases are TGTGCCAGCAGCCCTGGACAGGGGGCGTCGGGGACTGAAGCTTTCTTT. Protein product: CASSPGQGASGTEAFF.

The DNA for the CDR3 is TGTGCCAGCAGCCTGGACGGCCATGGCTACACCTTC. This sequence encodes CASSLDGHGYTF. V and J are TRBV7-9 and TRBJ1-2, with D unresolved. This CDR3 has 12 residues. Trimming cost V 5 bases and J 6 bases, with 10 bases left between them. Germline CDR1 reads SEHNR; CDR2 reads FQNEAQ (reference sequence).

This clonotype was seen a handful of times. The chain joins TRBV27 to TRBJ1-1; no clear D. Looked up from germline, CDR1 is MNHEY and CDR2 is SMNVEV (reference sequence). CDR3 length: 15 amino acids. Trimming stripped 8 bases from V and 4 bases from J, with 20 bases between. CDR3 protein: CASLSGRNRGTEAFF. CDR3 nucleotide sequence: TGTGCCAGCCTATCGGGCCGAAACCGGGGCACTGAAGCTTTCTTT.

The chain recombines TRBV29-1 with TRBJ1-4; possibly TRBD1 for D (6 bases). The CDR3 is 15 residues long. Trimming cost V 3 bases and J 0 bases, with 11 bases left between them. Germline CDR1 SQVTM, CDR2 ANQGSEA. In DNA form, the CDR3 reads TGCAGCGTTGATGCGGGGGCGGCAACTAATGAAAAACTGTTTTTT. This gives the protein CSVDAGAATNEKLFF. Combining the CDR3 with reference TRBV29-1 and TRBJ1-4 gives the whole variable domain SAVISQKPSRDICQRGTSLTIQCQVDSQVTMMFWYRQQPGQSLTLIATANQGSEATYESGFVIDKFPISRPNLTFSTLTVSNMSPEDSSIYLCSVDAGAATNEKLFFGSGTQLSVL.

This rearrangement joins TRBV3-1 to TRBJ2-3; the D is unclear. Trimming cost V 2 bases and J 6 bases, with 12 bases left between them. The CDR3 contains 14 residues. Germline CDR1 and CDR2: LGHDT and YNNKEL (reference sequence). CDR3 sequence: CASSQSPPPDTQYF. Here the CDR3 DNA reads TGTGCCAGCAGCCAATCCCCTCCCCCCGATACGCAGTATTTT.